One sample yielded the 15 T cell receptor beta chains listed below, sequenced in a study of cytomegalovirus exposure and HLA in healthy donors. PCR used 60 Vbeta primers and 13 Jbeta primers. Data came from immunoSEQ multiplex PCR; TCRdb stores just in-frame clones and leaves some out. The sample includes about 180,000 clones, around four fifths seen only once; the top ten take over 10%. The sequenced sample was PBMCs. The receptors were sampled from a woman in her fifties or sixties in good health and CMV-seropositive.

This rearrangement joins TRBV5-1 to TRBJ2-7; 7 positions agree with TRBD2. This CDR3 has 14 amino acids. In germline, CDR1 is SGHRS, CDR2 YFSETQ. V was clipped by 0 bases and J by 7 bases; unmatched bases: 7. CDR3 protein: CASSLVPGAGEQYF. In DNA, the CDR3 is TGCGCCAGCAGCTTGGTTCCAGGAGCGGGGGAGCAGTACTTC.

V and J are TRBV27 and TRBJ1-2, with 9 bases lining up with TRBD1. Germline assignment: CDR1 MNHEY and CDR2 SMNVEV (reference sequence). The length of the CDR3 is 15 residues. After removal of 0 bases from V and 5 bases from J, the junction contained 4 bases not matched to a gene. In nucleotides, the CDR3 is TGTGCCAGCAGTTTATCCCGGGACAGGGAGTATGGCTACACCTTC. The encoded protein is CASSLSRDREYGYTF.

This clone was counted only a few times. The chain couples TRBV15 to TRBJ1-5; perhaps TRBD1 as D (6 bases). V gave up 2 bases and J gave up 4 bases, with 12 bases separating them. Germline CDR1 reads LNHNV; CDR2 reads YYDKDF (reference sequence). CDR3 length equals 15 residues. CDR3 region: CATSRFRGQNQPQHF. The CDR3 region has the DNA TGTGCCACCAGCAGATTCAGGGGACAAAATCAGCCCCAGCATTTT. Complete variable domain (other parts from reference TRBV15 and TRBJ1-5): DAMVIQNPRYQVTQFGKPVTLSCSQTLNHNVMYWYQQKSSQAPKLLFHYYDKDFNNEADTPDNFQSRRPNTSFCFLDIRSPGLGDTAMYLCATSRFRGQNQPQHFGDGTRLSIL.

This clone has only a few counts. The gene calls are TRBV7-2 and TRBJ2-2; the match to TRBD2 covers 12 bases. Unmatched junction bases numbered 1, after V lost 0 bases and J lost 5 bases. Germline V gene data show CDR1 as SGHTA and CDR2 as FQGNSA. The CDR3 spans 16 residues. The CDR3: CASSLATSGGTGELFF. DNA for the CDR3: TGTGCCAGCAGCTTAGCAACTAGCGGGGGGACCGGGGAGCTGTTTTTT. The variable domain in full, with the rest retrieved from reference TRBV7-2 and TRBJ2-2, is GAGVSQSPSNKVTEKGKDVELRCDPISGHTALYWYRQSLGQGLEFLIYFQGNSAPDKSGLPSDRFSAERTGGSVSTLTIQRTQQEDSAVYLCASSLATSGGTGELFFGEGSRLTVL.

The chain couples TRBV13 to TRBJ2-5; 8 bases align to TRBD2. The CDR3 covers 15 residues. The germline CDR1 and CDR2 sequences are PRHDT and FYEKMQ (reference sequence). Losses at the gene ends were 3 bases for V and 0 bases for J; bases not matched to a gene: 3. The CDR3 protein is CASSFRGGYQETQYF. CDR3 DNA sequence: TGTGCCAGCAGCTTTCGGGGGGGTTACCAAGAGACCCAGTACTTC. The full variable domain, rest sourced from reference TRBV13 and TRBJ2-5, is AAGVIQSPRHLIKEKRETATLKCYPIPRHDTVYWYQQGPGQDPQFLISFYEKMQSDKGSIPDRFSAQQFSDYHSELNMSSLELGDSALYFCASSFRGGYQETQYFGPGTRLLVL.

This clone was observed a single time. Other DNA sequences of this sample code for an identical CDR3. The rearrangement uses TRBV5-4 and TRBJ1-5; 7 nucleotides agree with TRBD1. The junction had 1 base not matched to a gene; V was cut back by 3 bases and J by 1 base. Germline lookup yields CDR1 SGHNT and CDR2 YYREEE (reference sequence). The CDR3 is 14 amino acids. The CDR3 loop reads CASSSQGSNQPQHF. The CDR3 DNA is TGTGCCAGCAGCTCACAGGGGAGCAATCAGCCCCAGCATTTT.

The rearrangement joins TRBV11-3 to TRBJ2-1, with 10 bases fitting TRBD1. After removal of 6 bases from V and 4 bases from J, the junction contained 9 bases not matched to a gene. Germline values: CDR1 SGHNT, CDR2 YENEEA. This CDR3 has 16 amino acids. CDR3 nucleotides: TGTGCCAGCAGTCTTTCCGGGACAGGGGCGTACAATGAGCAGTTCTTC. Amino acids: CASSLSGTGAYNEQFF.

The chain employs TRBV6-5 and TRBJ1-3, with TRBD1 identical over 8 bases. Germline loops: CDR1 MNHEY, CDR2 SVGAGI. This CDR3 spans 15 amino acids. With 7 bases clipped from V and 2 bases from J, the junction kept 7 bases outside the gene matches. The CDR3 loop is CASTPADRAGNTIYF. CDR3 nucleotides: TGTGCCAGCACTCCCGCGGACAGGGCTGGAAACACCATATATTTT.

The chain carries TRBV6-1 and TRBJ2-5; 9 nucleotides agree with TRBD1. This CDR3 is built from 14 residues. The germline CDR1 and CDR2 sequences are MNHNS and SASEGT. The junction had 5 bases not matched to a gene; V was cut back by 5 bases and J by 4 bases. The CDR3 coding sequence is TGTGCCAGCAGTCCGGGACAGGGCTTAGAGACCCAGTACTTC. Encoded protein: CASSPGQGLETQYF.

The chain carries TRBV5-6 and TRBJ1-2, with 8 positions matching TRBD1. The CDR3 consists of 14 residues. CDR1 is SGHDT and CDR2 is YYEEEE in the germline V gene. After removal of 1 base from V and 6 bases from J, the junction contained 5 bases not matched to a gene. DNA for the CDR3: TGTGCCAGCAGCTTGTTGCAGGGGGCGAATGGCTACACCTTC. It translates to CASSLLQGANGYTF.

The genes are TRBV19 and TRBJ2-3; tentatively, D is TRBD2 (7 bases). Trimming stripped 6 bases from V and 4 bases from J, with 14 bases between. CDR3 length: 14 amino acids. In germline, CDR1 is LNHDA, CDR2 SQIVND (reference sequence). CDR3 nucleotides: TGTGCCAGTAGCCGACTAGCAGGGGCAGATACGCAGTATTTT. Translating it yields CASSRLAGADTQYF.

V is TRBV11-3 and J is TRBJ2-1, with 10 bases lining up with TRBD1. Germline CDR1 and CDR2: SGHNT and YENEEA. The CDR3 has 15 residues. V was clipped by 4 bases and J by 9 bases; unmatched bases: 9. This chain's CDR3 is CASSYRDRGLGEQFF. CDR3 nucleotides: TGTGCCAGCAGCTACCGGGACAGGGGCCTGGGTGAGCAGTTCTTC.

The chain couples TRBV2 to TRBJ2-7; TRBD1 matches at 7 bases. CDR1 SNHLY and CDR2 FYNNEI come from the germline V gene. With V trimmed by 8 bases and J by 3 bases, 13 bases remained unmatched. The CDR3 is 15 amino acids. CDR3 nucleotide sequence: TGTGCCAGCGGAAATACAGGGGTATTGGGCTACGAGCAGTACTTC. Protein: CASGNTGVLGYEQYF.

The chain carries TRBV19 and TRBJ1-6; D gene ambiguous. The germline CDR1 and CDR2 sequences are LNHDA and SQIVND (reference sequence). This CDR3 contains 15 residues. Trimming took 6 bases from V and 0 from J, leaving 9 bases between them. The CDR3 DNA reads TGTGCCAGTAGGGTAACGAGCTCCTATAATTCACCCCTCCACTTT. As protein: CASRVTSSYNSPLHF. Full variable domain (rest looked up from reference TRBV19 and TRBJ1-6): DGGITQSPKYLFRKEGQNVTLSCEQNLNHDAMYWYRQDPGQGLRLIYYSQIVNDFQKGDIAEGYSVSREKKESFPLTVTSAQKNPTAFYLCASRVTSSYNSPLHFGNGTRLTVT.

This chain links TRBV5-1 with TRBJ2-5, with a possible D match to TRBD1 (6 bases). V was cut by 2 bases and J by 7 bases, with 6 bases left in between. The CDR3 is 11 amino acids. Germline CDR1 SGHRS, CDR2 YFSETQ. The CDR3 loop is CASSLQGTQYF. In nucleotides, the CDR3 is TGCGCCAGCAGCTTACAGGGGACCCAGTACTTC.